The T cell receptor beta chain under discussion was sequenced for a study of cytomegalovirus exposure and HLA in healthy donors. Study results and limitations: Subsequent analysis found a tendency for first-cohort TCR clusters to co-occur within the 120 or so validation repertoires.

Comments on this clone: Its target is unknown.

Profiled with immunoSEQ multiplex PCR; TCRdb holds only in-frame clones, not every one. Of roughly 150,000 clones listed, about 80% are singletons. The CDR3 consists of 14 residues. The germline CDR1 and CDR2 sequences are SEHNR and FQNEAQ (reference sequence). V shed 0 bases and J shed 5 bases, with 10 bases lying between them. Sequencing input: PBMCs. This rearrangement joins TRBV7-9 to TRBJ1-1; D remains unclear. The TCR comes from a man under 40 in good health and CMV-seropositive. The CDR3 DNA reads TGTGCCAGCAGCTTAGCTACGACTCGTACTGAAGCTTTCTTT. Translating gives CASSLATTRTEAFF.